This TCR beta chain derives from a study of cytomegalovirus exposure and HLA in healthy donors. 13 Jbeta primers and 60 Vbeta primers were used for the PCR. Repertoires were generated with immunoSEQ multiplex PCR, while TCRdb's copy carries only in-frame clones and drops some. The sample has approximately 140,000 clones, roughly four fifths seen once. Regarding this clone: Its antigen is not known.

This CDR3 spans 20 amino acids. Germline CDR1 SGDLS, CDR2 YYNGEE. V trimming: 4 bases; J trimming: 0 bases; junction bases outside the gene matches: 16. Study-level findings and limits: TRBV6-2, TRBV6-3 and some other V segments were unresolvable in 87-base-pair reads. As confirmed in vitro, a few CMV-associated chains were specific for CMV antigens. Earlier analysis looked at TCR beta V segments, and most were productive about 87% or about 30% of the time.

This TCR was recovered from a woman in her fifties or sixties in good health and CMV-seronegative. The sequenced sample was PBMCs. The V call is TRBV9, the J call TRBJ2-6; 7 bases are shared with TRBD1. Here the CDR3 reads CASSPRQGPSDPSGANVLTF. CDR3 in DNA: TGTGCCAGCAGCCCCCGACAGGGACCATCAGACCCCTCTGGGGCCAACGTCCTGACTTTC.